What follows is one TCR beta chain and its context. No antigen is known for it. These data are taken from a study of CXCR3-negative and CXCR3-positive naive CD8 T cells. Study findings and constraints: More hydrophobic TRB CDR3s occurred in CXCR3-positive than in CXCR3-negative naive cells. CXCR3-negative and CXCR3-positive naive cells shared comparable TRBV-TRBJ usage, but memory cells did not. Similarly elevated diversity marked both naive subsets, with memory CD8+ cells showing far lower diversity.

The CD45RO-CCR7+CD27+CD95- phenotype denoted naive CD8+ T cells. With UMI labels, 5' RACE was used to prepare the TRB cDNA libraries. TCRdb re-called the 5' RACE reads and catalogs CDR3 proteins one per entry, DNA excluded. This repertoire includes tens of thousands of distinct CDR3 sequences. This CDR3 contains 15 residues. Germline assignment: CDR1 SGHKS and CDR2 YYEKEE (reference sequence). The sample comprised naive CXCR3+ CD8+ T cells from blood. Subset noted: CD45RO-CCR7+CD27+CD95- naive CD8+ T cells expressing CXCR3 (TNR3+). The clonotype was recovered from a human donor in good health. Some clones in this sample may be carry-over from other donors' samples. This chain uses TRBV5-5 with TRBJ1-2; there is no DNA to check the TCRdb D call of TRBD1. The CDR3 here is CASSAGAGDSYGYTF.